The present T cell receptor (beta chain) was sequenced within a study of response to subunit inactivated influenza vaccine. TCRdb ran MiXCR on the RT-PCR reads and lists one entry per CDR3 protein. The repertoire holds some 540,000 distinct CDR3 sequences, with roughly 25% as singletons. These same records also appear under a second study, on T cells expressing NK-cell markers. That work states: The authors generated TCR beta cDNA through 5'RACE template switching with UMIs. For several experiments, T cell sorting was restricted to the alpha-beta TCR population by means of an anti-gamma-delta TCR antibody. In a handful of donors, dominant CD3+CD56+NKG2C+ clones formed about 1.0-7.0% of CD8+ cells. Specificity for HCMV among expanded NKG2C+ T cell clones was not established.

The sample here was CD4+ T cells sorted from PBMCs, taken 11 to 12 days after vaccination. The sequence was collected from a man between 50 and 59 years old who received an inactivated influenza vaccine.

The CDR3 nucleotides are TGTGCCAGCAGCCAAGGGGAAACTAATGAAAAACTGTTTTTT. Its translation is CASSQGETNEKLFF. The V gene is TRBV3-1, the J gene TRBJ1-4; D gene ambiguous. V lost 1 base and J lost 1, with 4 bases in between. The CDR3 has 14 residues. Looked up from germline, CDR1 is LGHDT and CDR2 is YNNKEL (reference sequence).